A selection of T cell receptor beta chains follows, all from one sample in a study of blood T cells in healthy people across ages. One entry per CDR3 protein results from TCRdb running MiXCR on the 5' RACE reads. This sample has approximately 1.5 million distinct CDR3 sequences, with under 55% found just once. The sequencing input was blood. The receptors here all came from a woman under 30 in good health. The CDR3 runs from the conserved cysteine through the conserved F or W. The D gene is left open where the match is weak. Some rows mark clone size as missing; the rest say once, few, many or name a class of expanded clone.

TRBV5-1,-,TRBJ1-1,few,CASSLVGRTSNTEAFF,TGCGCCAGCAGCTTGGTCGGTCGGACATCGAACACTGAAGCTTTCTTT
TRBV29-1,TRBD2,TRBJ2-3,many,CSVLAGITDTQYF,TGCAGCGTCTTAGCGGGAATCACAGATACGCAGTATTTT
TRBV7-9,-,TRBJ2-3,many,CASSSRLEAADTQYF,TGTGCCAGCAGCTCGAGACTAGAAGCGGCAGATACGCAGTATTTT
TRBV29-1,-,TRBJ2-5,-,CSVAGSLGQYF,TGCAGCGTTGCGGGGTCTCTTGGGCAGTACTTC
TRBV6-6,-,TRBJ1-1,few,CASSGGEAFF,TGTGCCAGCTCGGGGGGTGAAGCTTTCTTT
TRBV21-1,-,TRBJ1-5,-,CASSVGGYSNKPQHF,TGCGCCAGCAGCGTAGGGGGTTATAGCAATAAGCCCCAGCATTTT
TRBV7-3,-,TRBJ1-1,-,CASSLMAVNTEAFF,TGTGCCAGCAGCTTAATGGCAGTGAACACTGAAGCTTTCTTT
TRBV21-1,-,TRBJ1-1,-,CASSKGRGQLNTEAFF,TGTGCCAGCAGCAAAGGAAGGGGGCAGCTGAACACTGAAGCTTTCTTT
TRBV10-3,-,TRBJ2-7,few,CAISGRQETYEQYF,TGTGCCATCAGTGGGCGACAGGAGACCTACGAGCAGTACTTC
TRBV6-2/TRBV6-3,-,TRBJ2-1,few,CASSYRGGKGEQFF,TGTGCCAGCAGTTACCGTGGGGGCAAGGGTGAGCAGTTCTTC
TRBV12-3/TRBV12-4,-,TRBJ1-6,-,CASSRYEGRGSPLHF,TGTGCCAGCAGTCGTTATGAGGGGCGCGGATCACCCCTCCACTTT
TRBV9,-,TRBJ2-1,-,CASSVGSTWGNEQFF,TGTGCCAGCAGCGTAGGAAGTACCTGGGGGAATGAGCAGTTCTTC
TRBV12-3/TRBV12-4,TRBD1,TRBJ1-6,-,CASSSRQGGSPLHF,TGTGCCAGCAGTTCCCGACAGGGAGGTTCACCCCTCCACTTT
TRBV28,TRBD2,TRBJ2-7,-,CASARTSGSEQYF,TGTGCCAGCGCAAGGACTAGCGGATCCGAGCAGTACTTC
TRBV15,-,TRBJ2-7,few,CATSKEITALEQYF,TGTGCCACCAGCAAGGAGATTACAGCCCTCGAGCAGTACTTC
TRBV7-9,TRBD1,TRBJ2-3,-,CASSLEPGQGGNTQYF,TGTGCCAGCAGCTTAGAACCGGGACAGGGGGGCAATACGCAGTATTTT
TRBV10-3,TRBD2,TRBJ2-7,-,CAISDQDAGGRNQFSYEQYF,TGTGCCATCAGTGACCAAGACGCGGGGGGGCGGAATCAATTTTCCTACGAGCAGTACTTC
TRBV7-2,-,TRBJ2-5,few,CASSLDQKETQYF,TGTGCCAGCAGCTTAGATCAGAAAGAGACCCAGTACTTC
TRBV4-1,-,TRBJ2-3,-,CASSQVKGLYTQYF,TGCGCCAGCAGCCAAGTAAAAGGGTTGTATACGCAGTATTTT
TRBV20-1,-,TRBJ1-4,-,CSARDPKGPNEKLFF,TGCAGTGCTAGAGATCCCAAGGGCCCTAATGAAAAACTGTTTTTT
TRBV20-1,-,TRBJ1-2,-,CSAPTDPSYGYTF,TGCAGTGCCCCCACAGACCCGTCCTATGGCTACACCTTC
TRBV7-9,TRBD2,TRBJ2-7,-,CASSRGITLAGGFNEQYF,TGTGCCAGCAGCCGTGGGATTACCCTAGCGGGAGGTTTCAACGAGCAGTACTTC
TRBV10-3,TRBD1,TRBJ1-2,once,CAISEQGARDGYTF,TGTGCCATCAGTGAACAGGGGGCGCGGGATGGCTACACCTTC
TRBV6-5,-,TRBJ2-6,few,CASSYSPGANVLTF,TGTGCCAGCAGTTACTCTCCTGGGGCCAACGTCCTGACTTTC
TRBV12-3/TRBV12-4,-,TRBJ2-1,-,CAARRGYNEQFF,TGTGCCGCCCGTCGGGGGTACAATGAGCAGTTCTTC
TRBV7-6,-,TRBJ2-7,-,CASSLRTEAEQYF,TGTGCCAGCAGCTTACGTACAGAGGCCGAGCAGTACTTC
TRBV20-1,-,TRBJ2-7,few,CSAPPRTQVPEQYF,TGCAGTGCCCCACCCAGGACCCAGGTCCCCGAGCAGTACTTC
TRBV4-3,TRBD1,TRBJ1-1,-,CASSQDPRQGAEAFF,TGCGCCAGCAGCCAAGATCCCCGACAGGGGGCTGAAGCTTTCTTT
TRBV2,TRBD1,TRBJ1-2,few,CASSVENRGNGYTF,TGTGCCAGCAGTGTGGAAAACAGGGGGAACGGCTACACCTTC
TRBV12-3/TRBV12-4,TRBD2,TRBJ2-1,-,CASTPSGISSSYNEQFF,TGTGCCAGCACCCCTAGCGGGATCTCAAGCTCCTACAATGAGCAGTTCTTC
TRBV6-6,-,TRBJ2-5,few,CASSYRVTRSETQYF,TGTGCCAGCAGTTACAGGGTGACGAGGTCTGAGACCCAGTACTTC
TRBV24-1,-,TRBJ2-3,few,CATSRKADTQYF,TGTGCCACTTCCCGGAAGGCAGATACGCAGTATTTT
TRBV5-6,TRBD1,TRBJ1-2,-,CASSTPGQGEGGYTF,TGTGCCAGCAGCACTCCGGGACAGGGGGAAGGAGGCTACACCTTC
TRBV20-1,TRBD1,TRBJ1-6,-,CSATKDRDSPLHF,TGCAGTGCTACCAAGGACAGGGATTCACCCCTCCACTTT
TRBV11-2,-,TRBJ2-1,few,CASSSMIQDEQFF,TGTGCCAGCAGCTCAATGATTCAGGATGAGCAGTTCTTC
TRBV12-3/TRBV12-4,TRBD2,TRBJ2-1,few,CASSEGLAGANEQFF,TGTGCCAGCAGTGAAGGACTAGCGGGAGCCAATGAGCAGTTCTTC
TRBV10-3,TRBD1,TRBJ1-1,-,CAISTGGDTEAFF,TGTGCCATCAGTACAGGGGGGGACACTGAAGCTTTCTTT
TRBV2,-,TRBJ2-7,-,CAINRDGGQYF,TGTGCCATAAACAGGGACGGTGGGCAGTACTTC
TRBV9,-,TRBJ1-2,-,CASGPRGNREGYTF,TGTGCCAGCGGCCCTCGGGGGAATAGAGAAGGCTACACCTTC
TRBV9,-,TRBJ2-1,-,CASSVVGGFYNEQFF,TGTGCCAGCAGCGTAGTAGGGGGGTTCTACAATGAGCAGTTCTTC
TRBV12-3/TRBV12-4,-,TRBJ2-2,-,CASSLRGHTGELFF,TGTGCCAGCAGTTTAAGAGGGCACACCGGGGAGCTGTTTTTT
TRBV20-1,TRBD2,TRBJ2-7,many,CSAPTSGRYEQYF,TGCAGTGCCCCGACTAGCGGGAGATACGAGCAGTACTTC
TRBV28,TRBD1,TRBJ2-1,few,CASSYDRGIYNEQFF,TGTGCCAGCAGCTACGACAGGGGAATTTACAATGAGCAGTTCTTC
TRBV12-3/TRBV12-4,TRBD1,TRBJ2-7,-,CASSQAGQGNSYEQYF,TGTGCCAGCAGTCAAGCGGGACAGGGAAACTCCTACGAGCAGTACTTC
TRBV28,-,TRBJ2-2,few,CASTGYTGELFF,TGTGCCAGCACTGGGTACACCGGGGAGCTGTTTTTT
TRBV20-1,-,TRBJ2-7,few,CSARDIRRGPYEQYF,TGCAGTGCTAGAGATATCCGAAGGGGCCCCTACGAGCAGTACTTC
TRBV28,-,TRBJ1-2,-,CASSPFVRELGPRGYTF,TGTGCCAGCAGTCCCTTCGTCCGGGAATTGGGGCCTCGAGGCTACACCTTC
TRBV4-1,-,TRBJ1-1,few,CASSQSPSSMNTEAFF,TGCGCCAGCAGCCAATCCCCGTCCTCCATGAACACTGAAGCTTTCTTT
TRBV20-1,-,TRBJ2-7,-,CSANPDPYEQYF,TGCAGTGCTAACCCCGACCCGTACGAGCAGTACTTC
TRBV20-1,-,TRBJ1-2,-,CSAPTGGGAGYTF,TGCAGTGCTCCGACAGGAGGAGGGGCTGGCTACACCTTC
TRBV27,-,TRBJ1-2,-,CASSLVPGPWIGYTF,TGTGCCAGCAGTTTAGTCCCAGGCCCTTGGATCGGCTACACCTTC
TRBV27,-,TRBJ1-6,many,CASSFSDSPLHF,TGTGCCAGCAGTTTCTCTGATTCACCCCTCCACTTT
TRBV6-2/TRBV6-3,-,TRBJ2-7,-,CASSYQTTYEQYF,TGTGCCAGCAGTTACCAGACCACCTACGAGCAGTACTTC
TRBV6-1,-,TRBJ2-1,-,CASSDLEQFF,TGTGCCAGCAGTGATCTTGAGCAGTTCTTC